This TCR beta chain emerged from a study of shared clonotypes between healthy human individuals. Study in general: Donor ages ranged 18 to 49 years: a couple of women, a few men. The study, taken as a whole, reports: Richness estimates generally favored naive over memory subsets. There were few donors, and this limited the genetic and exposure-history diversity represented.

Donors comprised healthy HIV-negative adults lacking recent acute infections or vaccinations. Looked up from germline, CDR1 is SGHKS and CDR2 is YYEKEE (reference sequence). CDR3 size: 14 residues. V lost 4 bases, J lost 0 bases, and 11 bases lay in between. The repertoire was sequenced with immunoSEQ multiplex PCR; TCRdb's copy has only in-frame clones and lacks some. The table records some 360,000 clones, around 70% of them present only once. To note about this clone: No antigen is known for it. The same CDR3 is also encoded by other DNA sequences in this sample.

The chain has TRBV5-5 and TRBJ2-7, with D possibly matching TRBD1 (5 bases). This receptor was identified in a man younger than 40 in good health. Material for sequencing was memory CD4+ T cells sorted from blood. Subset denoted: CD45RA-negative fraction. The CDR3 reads CASSPGAYSYEQYF. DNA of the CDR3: TGTGCCAGCAGCCCTGGGGCCTACTCCTACGAGCAGTACTTC. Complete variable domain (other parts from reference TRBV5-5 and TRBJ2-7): DAGVTQSPTHLIKTRGQQVTLRCSPISGHKSVSWYQQVLGQGPQFIFQYYEKEERGRGNFPDRFSARQFPNYSSELNVNALLLGDSALYLCASSPGAYSYEQYFGPGTRLTVT.